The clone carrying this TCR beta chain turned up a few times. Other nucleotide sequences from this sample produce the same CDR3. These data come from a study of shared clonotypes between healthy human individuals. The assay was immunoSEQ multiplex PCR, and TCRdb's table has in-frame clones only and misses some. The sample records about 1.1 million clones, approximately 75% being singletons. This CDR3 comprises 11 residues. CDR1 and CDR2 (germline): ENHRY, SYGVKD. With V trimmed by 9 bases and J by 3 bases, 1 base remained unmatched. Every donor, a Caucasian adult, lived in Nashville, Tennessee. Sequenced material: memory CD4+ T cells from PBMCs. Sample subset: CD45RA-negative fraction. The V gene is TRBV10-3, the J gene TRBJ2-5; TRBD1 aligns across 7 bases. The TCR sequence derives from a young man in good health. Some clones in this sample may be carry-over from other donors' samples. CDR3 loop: CAIGTEETQYF. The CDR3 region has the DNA TGTGCCATTGGGACAGAAGAGACCCAGTACTTC.